Shown below are 26 T cell receptor beta chains from a single sample sequenced in a study of beta chain features in type 1 diabetes. TCRB transcripts that were expressed got sequenced, as all of the isolated RNA had been reverse transcribed. Libraries were prepared by immunoSEQ multiplex PCR; TCRdb keeps only in-frame clonotypes and omits some of them. The repertoire holds 900,000 or so clones, with roughly a sixth as singletons. The sample was naive CD4+ T cells from blood. These receptors came from a woman aged 18-29 years in good health.

This clone was observed many times. The rearrangement links TRBV7-9 to TRBJ1-4; possibly TRBD1 for D (6 bases). V dropped 1 base and J dropped 4 bases, with 7 bases sitting between them. Germline CDR1 SEHNR, CDR2 FQNEAQ (reference sequence). The CDR3 sequence is 14 residues long. The CDR3 bases are TGTGCCAGCAGCTTAGGGACAGTTAATGAAAAACTGTTTTTT. This translates into CASSLGTVNEKLFF.

The V and J genes are TRBV7-3 and TRBJ2-5, with TRBD1 as a possible D gene (5 bases). The germline V gene encodes CDR1 SGHTA and CDR2 FQGTGA. V was clipped by 4 bases and J by 2 bases, with 8 bases between them. This CDR3 region has 13 residues. The CDR3 bases are TGTGCCAGCAGCTCAGACAGTCAAGAGACCCAGTACTTC. Its protein is CASSSDSQETQYF.

This clone has a handful of counts. The chain carries TRBV7-2 and TRBJ2-7; 8 bases agree with TRBD2. The CDR3 covers 16 residues. Looked up from germline, CDR1 is SGHTA and CDR2 is FQGNSA. V gave up 1 base and J gave up 3 bases; unmatched junction bases: 8. As DNA, the CDR3 is TGTGCCAGCAGCTTAGACCACGGGAGGGCCCTCTACGAGCAGTACTTC. It is translated as CASSLDHGRALYEQYF.

This clone was recorded a few times. The chain uses TRBV14 and TRBJ2-7; D unresolved. CDR1 and CDR2 (germline): SGHDN, FVKESK. CDR3 length: 11 residues. The V gene lost 1 base and the J gene lost 9 bases, with 7 bases spanning the gap. The CDR3, as DNA: TGTGCCAGCAGCCAAGGAGGATCGCAGTACTTC. Translating gives CASSQGGSQYF.

This clone was found a few times. The V and J genes are TRBV29-1 and TRBJ2-4; TRBD2 agrees at 8 bases. V shed 7 bases, J shed 0 bases, and the junction held 5 bases outside the gene matches. The CDR3 has 14 amino acids. Looked up from germline, CDR1 is SQVTM and CDR2 is ANQGSEA. The CDR3 DNA is TGCAGCGCAATAGCGGGACTAGCCAAAAACATTCAGTACTTC. It is translated as CSAIAGLAKNIQYF.

This clone came up a few times. DNA for the CDR3: TGTGCCAGCAGTTCTCGGACCCATAGCGGGACGATCTACGAGCAGTACTTC. This codes for CASSSRTHSGTIYEQYF. The chain joins TRBV27 to TRBJ2-7, with 8 bases aligning to TRBD2. V was pared by 4 bases and J by 3 bases, with 14 bases of the junction left unmatched. Germline V gives CDR1 MNHEY, CDR2 SMNVEV (reference sequence). The CDR3 contains 17 residues.

V gene TRBV5-4 combines with J gene TRBJ2-2; D ambiguous. V was shortened by 1 base and J by 1 base, with 2 bases between the two germline ends. The CDR3 contains 13 residues. Germline values: CDR1 SGHNT, CDR2 YYREEE (reference sequence). CDR3 nucleotides: TGTGCCAGCAGCTTGCAGAACACCGGGGAGCTGTTTTTT. This gives the protein CASSLQNTGELFF.

This clone occurred a few times. This sequence joins TRBV21-1 and TRBJ2-7; the D call TRBD2 from the table was never checked on the DNA. TRBV21-1 is a listed pseudogene. This CDR3 has 15 amino acids. The CDR3 spells CASSAGGQGFYEQYF. The DNA for the CDR3 is TGTGCCAGCAGCGCCGGGGGGCAGGGATTCTACGAGCAGTACTTC.

This clone was seen a handful of times. This chain connects TRBV27 to TRBJ2-3; D call uncertain. The V gene lost 5 bases and the J gene lost 4 bases, with 13 bases spanning the gap. Per the germline V gene, CDR1 is MNHEY and CDR2 is SMNVEV (reference sequence). The CDR3 spans 14 residues. CDR3 nucleotides: TGTGCCAGCAGTGAATCCGTGGTTGCAGATACGCAGTATTTT. Protein product: CASSESVVADTQYF.

The chain combines TRBV25-1 with TRBJ1-2; D unclear. The CDR3 is made up of 13 amino acids. V was trimmed by 4 bases and J by 4 bases, leaving 10 bases between them. From germline, CDR1 is MGHDK and CDR2 SYGVNS. The CDR3 protein is CASSVKGGYGYTF. The CDR3, as DNA: TGTGCCAGCAGTGTGAAGGGTGGCTATGGCTACACCTTC.

The rearrangement uses TRBV6-6 and TRBJ2-1, with TRBD2 matching over 14 bases. CDR3 length: 15 amino acids. Germline V gene sequence: CDR1 MNHNY, CDR2 SVGAGI (reference sequence). V was pared by 5 bases and J by 7 bases, with 4 bases of the junction left unmatched. The CDR3 bases are TGTGCCAGCAGTGTCGGGACTAGCGGGAGAAATGAGCAGTTCTTC. It codes for CASSVGTSGRNEQFF.

V is TRBV7-2 and J is TRBJ2-5; maybe TRBD2 (6 bases). The CDR3 contains 13 residues. Germline loops: CDR1 SGHTA, CDR2 FQGNSA. V lost 4 bases, J lost 3 bases, and 9 bases lay in between. The CDR3 here is CASSSGTEETQYF. The DNA of the CDR3 is TGTGCCAGCAGCTCGGGGACTGAAGAGACCCAGTACTTC. The variable domain in full, with the rest retrieved from reference TRBV7-2 and TRBJ2-5, is GAGVSQSPSNKVTEKGKDVELRCDPISGHTALYWYRQSLGQGLEFLIYFQGNSAPDKSGLPSDRFSAERTGGSVSTLTIQRTQQEDSAVYLCASSSGTEETQYFGPGTRLLVL.

The V call is TRBV7-3, the J call TRBJ2-5; 8 nucleotides line up with TRBD1. CDR3 length: 15 amino acids. Trimming took 5 bases from V and 2 from J; bases not matched to a gene: 7. Germline V gene sequence: CDR1 SGHTA, CDR2 FQGTGA. The CDR3 DNA reads TGTGCCAGCAGCACCGGACAGGGCCGGCAAGAGACCCAGTACTTC. As protein: CASSTGQGRQETQYF.

This clone was observed a handful of times. This rearrangement joins TRBV18 to TRBJ1-1; D ambiguous. V shed 3 bases and J shed 0 bases, with 14 bases lying between them. The germline CDR1 and CDR2 sequences are KGHSH and LQKENI. The CDR3 covers 16 residues. CDR3 sequence: CASSPLRATLNTEAFF. The CDR3 DNA is TGTGCCAGCTCACCCCTCAGAGCGACTTTGAACACTGAAGCTTTCTTT.

CDR3 coding DNA: TGTGCCAGCAGCCAAGCACCACAGGGCTTGAGCACAGATACGCAGTATTTT. Its translation: CASSQAPQGLSTDTQYF. V gene TRBV4-2 combines with J gene TRBJ2-3; D possibly corresponds to TRBD1 (6 bases). The V end was cut by 1 base, the J end by 0 bases, with 14 bases between. Germline CDR1 reads LGHNA; CDR2 reads YNFKEQ. The CDR3 extends over 17 amino acids.

The V call is TRBV7-2, the J call TRBJ1-5; D unclear. The V and J ends lost 1 base and 11 bases respectively, with 9 bases between them. CDR1 is SGHTA, CDR2 FQGNSA, per germline. CDR3 length: 12 amino acids. CDR3 region: CASSLGGAAQHF. DNA for the CDR3: TGTGCCAGCAGCTTAGGAGGAGCCGCCCAGCATTTT. Supplemented by reference TRBV7-2 and TRBJ1-5, the full variable domain reads GAGVSQSPSNKVTEKGKDVELRCDPISGHTALYWYRQSLGQGLEFLIYFQGNSAPDKSGLPSDRFSAERTGGSVSTLTIQRTQQEDSAVYLCASSLGGAAQHFGDGTRLSIL.

This clone was counted only a few times. V usage is TRBV10-3 and J usage is TRBJ2-3, with D hard to call. The CDR3 runs to 14 residues. The ends were cut back, 3 bases at V and 0 bases at J, with 7 bases in the middle. Germline V CDR1 and CDR2: ENHRY, SYGVKD. CDR3 in amino acids: CAISEYSSTDTQYF. CDR3 nucleotide sequence: TGTGCCATCAGTGAATACAGCAGCACAGATACGCAGTATTTT.

Details on this clone: This may be a read error, as it is one base from a much larger clone. The chain combines TRBV14 with TRBJ1-1, with D perhaps matching TRBD1 (5 bases). Germline V gene lookup returns CDR1 SGHDN and CDR2 FVKESK. This CDR3 is built from 15 residues. The CDR3 DNA is TGTGCCAACAGCCAAGATCACGGGGGTGGCACTGAAGCTTTCTTT. Translation: CANSQDHGGGTEAFF.

This clone has only a few counts. The genes are TRBV5-6 and TRBJ2-1; possible D gene TRBD1, 6 bases. This CDR3 has 13 amino acids. V dropped 2 bases and J dropped 4 bases, with 7 bases sitting between them. The germline V gene encodes CDR1 SGHDT and CDR2 YYEEEE. The CDR3 bases are TGTGCCAGCAGCTTCGGACAGTACAATGAGCAGTTCTTC. This translates into CASSFGQYNEQFF. Filled out from reference TRBV5-6 and TRBJ2-1, the complete variable domain reads DAGVTQSPTHLIKTRGQQVTLRCSPKSGHDTVSWYQQALGQGPQFIFQYYEEEERQRGNFPDRFSGHQFPNYSSELNVNALLLGDSALYLCASSFGQYNEQFFGPGTRLTVL.

The rearrangement uses TRBV19 and TRBJ2-3; 10 nucleotides agree with TRBD1. This CDR3 comprises 15 residues. V lost 5 bases, J lost 4 bases, and 6 bases stayed unmatched. Germline CDR1 LNHDA, CDR2 SQIVND (reference sequence). CDR3 DNA: TGTGCCAGTAGTGGCCGGACAGGGGGGGCAGATACGCAGTATTTT. Amino acid sequence: CASSGRTGGADTQYF.

This chain uses TRBV5-1 with TRBJ2-3; the D is unclear. Deletions cut 1 base from V and 0 bases from J, with 6 bases between. This CDR3 contains 14 residues. Germline loops: CDR1 SGHRS, CDR2 YFSETQ. CDR3: CASSLYGSTDTQYF. For the CDR3, the DNA is TGCGCCAGCAGCTTGTATGGGAGCACAGATACGCAGTATTTT.

The V and J genes are TRBV28 and TRBJ2-1, with TRBD2 matching 10 bases. Unmatched junction bases numbered 17, after V lost 8 bases and J lost 1 base. The length of the CDR3 is 19 residues. CDR1 and CDR2 from the germline V gene are MDHEN and SYDVKM. The CDR3 DNA reads as TGTGCCAGCCCTCCGAGGGGGTGGCTAGCGGGAGTATCCTACAATGAGCAGTTCTTC. Protein sequence: CASPPRGWLAGVSYNEQFF.

This clone was detected only a few times. V is TRBV4-3 and J is TRBJ2-1; 10 positions agree with TRBD2. In germline, CDR1 is LGHNA, CDR2 YSLEER. The V gene end was trimmed by 4 bases and the J gene end by 6 bases; junction bases not matched to a gene: 9. The CDR3 loop spans 16 amino acids. DNA for the CDR3: TGCGCCAGCAGCCTGGCAAGCGGGAGGGGGTTCAATGAGCAGTTCTTC. Translated: CASSLASGRGFNEQFF.

This clone was observed a few times. CDR3: CASSDLALTADTQYF. The CDR3 bases are TGTGCCAGCAGTGACTTAGCGCTCACCGCAGATACGCAGTATTTT. This rearrangement joins TRBV25-1 to TRBJ2-3, with TRBD2 as a possible D gene (5 bases). Germline V gene lookup returns CDR1 MGHDK and CDR2 SYGVNS. Trimming stripped 3 bases from V and 4 bases from J, with 14 bases between. The CDR3 totals 15 residues.

This clone turned up a few times. The rearrangement joins TRBV10-3 to TRBJ2-7; weak D call: TRBD2 (7 bases). Germline assignment: CDR1 ENHRY and CDR2 SYGVKD. The CDR3 has 14 residues. Trimming pared 10 bases from V and 6 bases from J, leaving 22 bases between. The CDR3 DNA is TGTGCCACGAAAGGAGGGGGGGCGCCTATCGAGCAGTACTTC. Translation gives CATKGGGAPIEQYF.

This clone showed up just a few times. The chain joins TRBV9 to TRBJ2-2; 7 bases agree with TRBD2. Germline loops: CDR1 SGDLS, CDR2 YYNGEE. The CDR3 consists of 17 residues. The V gene end was trimmed by 0 bases and the J gene end by 8 bases; junction bases not matched to a gene: 13. The CDR3: CASSVGGRGSSSGELFF. The CDR3 nucleotides are TGTGCCAGCAGCGTAGGCGGGAGAGGGTCCAGCTCGGGGGAGCTGTTTTTT.